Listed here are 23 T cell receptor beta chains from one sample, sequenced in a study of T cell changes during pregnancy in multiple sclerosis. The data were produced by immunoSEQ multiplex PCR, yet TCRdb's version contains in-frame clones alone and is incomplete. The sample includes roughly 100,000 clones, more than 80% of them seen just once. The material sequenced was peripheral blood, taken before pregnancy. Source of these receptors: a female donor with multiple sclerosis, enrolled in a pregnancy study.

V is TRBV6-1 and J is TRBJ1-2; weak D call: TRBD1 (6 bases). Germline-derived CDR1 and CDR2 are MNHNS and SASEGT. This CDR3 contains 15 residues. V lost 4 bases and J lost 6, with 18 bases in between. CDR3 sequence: CASSVSDWAGDGYTF. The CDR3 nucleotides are TGTGCCAGCAGTGTTTCGGATTGGGCAGGGGATGGCTACACCTTC.

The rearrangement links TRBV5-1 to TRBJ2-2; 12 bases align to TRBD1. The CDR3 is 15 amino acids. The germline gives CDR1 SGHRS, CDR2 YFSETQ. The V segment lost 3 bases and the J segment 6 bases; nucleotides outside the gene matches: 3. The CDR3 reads CASSYGTGGPGELFF. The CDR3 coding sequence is TGCGCCAGCAGCTACGGGACAGGGGGCCCCGGGGAGCTGTTTTTT.

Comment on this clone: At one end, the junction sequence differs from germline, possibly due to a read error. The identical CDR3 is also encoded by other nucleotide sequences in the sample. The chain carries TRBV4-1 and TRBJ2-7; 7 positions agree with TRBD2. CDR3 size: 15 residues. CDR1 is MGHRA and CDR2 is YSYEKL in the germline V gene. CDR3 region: CASSQDWGGHNEQYF. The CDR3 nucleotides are TGCGCTAGCAGCCAAGATTGGGGGGGTCACAACGAGCAGTACTTC.

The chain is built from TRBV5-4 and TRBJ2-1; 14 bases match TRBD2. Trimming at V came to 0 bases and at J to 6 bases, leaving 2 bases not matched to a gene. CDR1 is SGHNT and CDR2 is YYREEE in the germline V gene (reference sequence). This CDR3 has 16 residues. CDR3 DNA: TGTGCCAGCAGCTTGGCAGGGACTAGCGGGGGCAATGAGCAGTTCTTC. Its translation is CASSLAGTSGGNEQFF.

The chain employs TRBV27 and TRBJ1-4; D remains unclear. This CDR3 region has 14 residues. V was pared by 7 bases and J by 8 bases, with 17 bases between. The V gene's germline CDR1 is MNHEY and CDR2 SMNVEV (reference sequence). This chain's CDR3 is CASTSSTGYEKLFF. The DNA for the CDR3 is TGTGCCAGCACCTCTTCAACGGGGTACGAAAAACTGTTTTTT.

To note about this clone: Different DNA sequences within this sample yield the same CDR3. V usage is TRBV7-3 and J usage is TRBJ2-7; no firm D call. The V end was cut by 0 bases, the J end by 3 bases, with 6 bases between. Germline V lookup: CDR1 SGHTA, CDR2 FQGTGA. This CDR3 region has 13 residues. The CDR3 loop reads CASSLTSGYEQYF. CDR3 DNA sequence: TGTGCCAGCAGCTTAACGTCCGGCTACGAGCAGTACTTC. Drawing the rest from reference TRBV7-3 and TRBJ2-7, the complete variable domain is GAGVSQTPSNKVTEKGKYVELRCDPISGHTALYWYRQSLGQGPEFLIYFQGTGAADDSGLPNDRFFAVRPEGSVSTLKIQRTERGDSAVYLCASSLTSGYEQYFGPGTRLTVT.

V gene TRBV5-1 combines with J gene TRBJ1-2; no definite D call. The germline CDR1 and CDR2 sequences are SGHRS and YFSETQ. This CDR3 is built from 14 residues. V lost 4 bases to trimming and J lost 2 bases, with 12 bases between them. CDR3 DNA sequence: TGCGCCAGCAGCCCCTTATCCGTAAACTATGGCTACACCTTC. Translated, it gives CASSPLSVNYGYTF. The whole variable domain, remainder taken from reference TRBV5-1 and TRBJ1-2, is KAGVTQTPRYLIKTRGQQVTLSCSPISGHRSVSWYQQTPGQGLQFLFEYFSETQRNKGNFPGRFSGRQFSNSRSEMNVSTLELGDSALYLCASSPLSVNYGYTFGSGTRLTVV.

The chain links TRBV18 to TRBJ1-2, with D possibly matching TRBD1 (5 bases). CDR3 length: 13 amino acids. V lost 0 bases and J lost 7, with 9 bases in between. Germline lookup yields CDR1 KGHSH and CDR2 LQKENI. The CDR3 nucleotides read TGTGCCAGCTCACCACCGACGGGGGGTGGCTACACCTTC. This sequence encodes CASSPPTGGGYTF.

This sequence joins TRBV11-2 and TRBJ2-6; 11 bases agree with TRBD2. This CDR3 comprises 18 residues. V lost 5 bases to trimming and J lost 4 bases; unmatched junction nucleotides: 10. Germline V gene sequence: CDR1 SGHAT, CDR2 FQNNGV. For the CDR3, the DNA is TGTGCCAGCAGCCTCGTCCTAGCGGGAGGTTCCGGGGCCAACGTCCTGACTTTC. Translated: CASSLVLAGGSGANVLTF.

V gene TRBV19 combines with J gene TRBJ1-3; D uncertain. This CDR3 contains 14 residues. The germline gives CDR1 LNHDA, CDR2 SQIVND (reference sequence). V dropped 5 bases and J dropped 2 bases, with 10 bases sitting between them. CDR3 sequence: CASSGGFAGNTIYF. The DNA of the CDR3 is TGTGCCAGTAGTGGCGGATTCGCTGGAAACACCATATATTTT.

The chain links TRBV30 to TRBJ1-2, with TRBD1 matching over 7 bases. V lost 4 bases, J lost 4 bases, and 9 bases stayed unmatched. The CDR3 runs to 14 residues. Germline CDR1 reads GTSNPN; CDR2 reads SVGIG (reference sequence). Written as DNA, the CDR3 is TGTGCCTGGATAGCCCAGGGGGTGGGCTATGGCTACACCTTC. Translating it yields CAWIAQGVGYGYTF. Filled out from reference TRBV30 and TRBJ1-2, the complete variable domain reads SQTIHQWPATLVQPVGSPLSLECTVEGTSNPNLYWYRQAAGRGLQLLFYSVGIGQISSEVPQNLSASRPQDRQFILSSKKLLLSDSGFYLCAWIAQGVGYGYTFGSGTRLTVV.

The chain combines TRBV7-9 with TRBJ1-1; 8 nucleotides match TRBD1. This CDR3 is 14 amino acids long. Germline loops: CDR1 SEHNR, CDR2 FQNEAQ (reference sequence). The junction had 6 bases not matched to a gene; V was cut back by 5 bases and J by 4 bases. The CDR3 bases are TGTGCCAGCAGCGGAGACAGGGGAGGCACTGAAGCTTTCTTT. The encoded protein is CASSGDRGGTEAFF. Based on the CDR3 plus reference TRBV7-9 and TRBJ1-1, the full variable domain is DTGVSQNPRHKITKRGQNVTFRCDPISEHNRLYWYRQTLGQGPEFLTYFQNEAQLEKSRLLSDRFSAERPKGSFSTLEIQRTEQGDSAMYLCASSGDRGGTEAFFGQGTRLTVV.

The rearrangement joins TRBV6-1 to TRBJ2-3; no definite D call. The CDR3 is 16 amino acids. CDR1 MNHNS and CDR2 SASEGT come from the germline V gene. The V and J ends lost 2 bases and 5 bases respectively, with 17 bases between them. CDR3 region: CASSELGPTLGDTQYF. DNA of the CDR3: TGTGCCAGCAGTGAACTAGGCCCAACCCTAGGAGATACGCAGTATTTT.

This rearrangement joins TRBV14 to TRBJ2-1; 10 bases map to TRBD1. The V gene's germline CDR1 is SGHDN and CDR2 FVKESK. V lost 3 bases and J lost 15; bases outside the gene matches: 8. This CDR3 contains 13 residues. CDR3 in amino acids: CASSQLGQGEPFF. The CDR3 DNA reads TGTGCCAGCAGCCAGCTCGGACAGGGGGAACCGTTCTTC. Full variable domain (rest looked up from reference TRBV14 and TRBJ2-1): EAGVTQFPSHSVIEKGQTVTLRCDPISGHDNLYWYRRVMGKEIKFLLHFVKESKQDESGMPNNRFLAERTGGTYSTLKVQPAELEDSGVYFCASSQLGQGEPFFGPGTRLTVL.

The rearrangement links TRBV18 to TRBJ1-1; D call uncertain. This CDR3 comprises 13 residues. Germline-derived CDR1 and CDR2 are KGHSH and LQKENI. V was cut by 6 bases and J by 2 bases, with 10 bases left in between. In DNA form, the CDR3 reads TGTGCCAGCTCCCGTTCGGTCAACACTGAAGCTTTCTTT. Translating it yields CASSRSVNTEAFF.

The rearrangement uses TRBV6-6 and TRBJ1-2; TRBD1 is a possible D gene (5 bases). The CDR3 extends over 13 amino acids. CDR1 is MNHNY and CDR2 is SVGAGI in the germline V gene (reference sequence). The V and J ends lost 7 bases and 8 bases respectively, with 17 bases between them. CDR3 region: CASTYGGDRGYTF. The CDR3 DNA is TGTGCCAGCACCTACGGCGGGGACCGGGGCTACACCTTC.

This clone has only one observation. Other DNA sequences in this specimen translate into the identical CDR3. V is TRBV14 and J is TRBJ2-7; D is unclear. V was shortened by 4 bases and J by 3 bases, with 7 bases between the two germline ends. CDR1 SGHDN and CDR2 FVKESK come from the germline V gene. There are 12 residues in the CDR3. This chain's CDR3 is CASSPQSYEQYF. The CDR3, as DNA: TGTGCCAGCAGCCCACAAAGCTACGAGCAGTACTTC. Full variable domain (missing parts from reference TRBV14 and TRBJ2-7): EAGVTQFPSHSVIEKGQTVTLRCDPISGHDNLYWYRRVMGKEIKFLLHFVKESKQDESGMPNNRFLAERTGGTYSTLKVQPAELEDSGVYFCASSPQSYEQYFGPGTRLTVT.

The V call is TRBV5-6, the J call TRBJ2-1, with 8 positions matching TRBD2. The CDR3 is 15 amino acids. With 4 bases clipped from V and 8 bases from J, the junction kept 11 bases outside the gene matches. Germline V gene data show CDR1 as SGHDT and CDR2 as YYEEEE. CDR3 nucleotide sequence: TGTGCCAGCAGCGTCCCGGGACTAGGGGGGGATGAGCAGTTCTTC. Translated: CASSVPGLGGDEQFF.

Written as DNA, the CDR3 is TGTGCCAGCAGTGACAGGGGGCTGCAGCCCCAGCATTTT. This sequence encodes CASSDRGLQPQHF. This chain links TRBV6-1 with TRBJ1-5, with 8 nucleotides matching TRBD1. The CDR3 runs 13 residues. Trimming removed 3 bases from V and 7 bases from J; junction bases left unmatched: 2. The germline CDR1 and CDR2 sequences are MNHNS and SASEGT.

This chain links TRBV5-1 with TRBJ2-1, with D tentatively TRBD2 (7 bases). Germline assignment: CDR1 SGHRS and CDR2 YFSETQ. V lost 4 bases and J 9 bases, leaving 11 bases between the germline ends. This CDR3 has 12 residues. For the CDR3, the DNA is TGCGCCAGCAGCCGGGGGGCGGGTGAGCAGTTCTTC. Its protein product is CASSRGAGEQFF.

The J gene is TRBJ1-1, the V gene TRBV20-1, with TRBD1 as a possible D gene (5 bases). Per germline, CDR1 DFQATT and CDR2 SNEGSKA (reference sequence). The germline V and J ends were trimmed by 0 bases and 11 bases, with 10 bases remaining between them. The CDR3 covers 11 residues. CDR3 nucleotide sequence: TGCAGTGCTAGAGAGGGACTAGAGGCTTTCTTT. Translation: CSAREGLEAFF.

Written as DNA, the CDR3 is TGTGCCACCAGGACAGGATACGAAGCTTTCTTT. Encoded protein: CATRTGYEAFF. The J gene is TRBJ1-1, the V gene TRBV6-1; 7 bases agree with TRBD1. Germline assignment: CDR1 MNHNS and CDR2 SASEGT. This CDR3 comprises 11 residues. The junction had 7 bases not matched to a gene; V was cut back by 10 bases and J by 8 bases.

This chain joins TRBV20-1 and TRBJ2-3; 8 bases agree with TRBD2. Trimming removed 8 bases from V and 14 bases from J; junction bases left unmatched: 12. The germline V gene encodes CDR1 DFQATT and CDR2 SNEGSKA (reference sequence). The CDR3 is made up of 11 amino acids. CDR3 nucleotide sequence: TGCAGTCTCTCGACCGGGGGGGCCGTGTATTTT. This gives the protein CSLSTGGAVYF.